A single sample is the source of the 5 T cell receptor beta chains below, sequenced in a study of Graves' ophthalmopathy and Graves' hyperthyroidism. Scientists amplified the TCR beta CDR3 regions from RNA transcripts. First-round RT-PCR used HTBI primers; second-round multiplex PCR followed. From the multiplex PCR reads, TCRdb called clonotypes with MiXCR, one entry per CDR3 protein. The sample includes some 360,000 distinct CDR3 sequences, approximately 18% seen only once; the top ten take 2.4%. The sample was peripheral blood. These receptors were obtained from an adult woman with stable Graves' hyperthyroidism.

There are many counts of this clonotype. The gene calls are TRBV6-5 and TRBJ2-7, with TRBD1 matching 10 bases. Looked up from germline, CDR1 is MNHEY and CDR2 is SVGAGI. J was trimmed by 6 bases and V by 6 bases; bases with no gene match: 8. The CDR3 consists of 14 residues. The CDR3 sequence is CASSRAGQGSEQYF. DNA of the CDR3: TGTGCCAGCAGCCGGGCGGGACAGGGGAGCGAGCAGTACTTC.

Only a few counts were recorded for this clonotype. This chain links TRBV3-1 with TRBJ1-2; the D is unclear. V lost 1 base, J lost 7 bases, and 13 bases lay in between. The CDR3 is 14 residues long. Germline CDR1 and CDR2: LGHDT and YNNKEL (reference sequence). CDR3 sequence: CASSQVGYYGGYTF. The DNA for the CDR3 is TGTGCCAGCAGCCAAGTTGGGTATTATGGTGGCTACACCTTC.

This clonotype was recorded many times. V is TRBV7-2 and J is TRBJ2-2; maybe TRBD2 (6 bases). Germline V gene data show CDR1 as SGHTA and CDR2 as FQGNSA. Trimming removed 5 bases from V and 1 base from J, with 11 bases in between. The CDR3 spans 15 residues. For the CDR3, the DNA is TGTGCCAGCAGCCCGACGGGGGTGAACACCGGGGAGCTGTTTTTT. It codes for CASSPTGVNTGELFF.

This clonotype was recorded many times. This sequence joins TRBV12-3 or TRBV12-4 and TRBJ2-7; 10 bases fit TRBD1. The V and J ends lost 5 bases and 5 bases, in that order; junction bases with no gene match: 9. CDR3 size: 15 residues. The DNA of the CDR3 is TGTGCCAGCAGTGGTACGGGACAGGGGTCCCACGAGCAGTACTTC. Amino acids: CASSGTGQGSHEQYF.

This clonotype was seen many times. The chain employs TRBV12-3 or TRBV12-4 and TRBJ2-5, with D hard to call. This CDR3 has 14 residues. The V gene lost 6 bases and the J gene lost 3 bases, with 14 bases spanning the gap. The CDR3 bases are TGTGCCAGCAGCCTTGGCCGGGCCGAAGAGACCCAGTACTTC. Its translation is CASSLGRAEETQYF.